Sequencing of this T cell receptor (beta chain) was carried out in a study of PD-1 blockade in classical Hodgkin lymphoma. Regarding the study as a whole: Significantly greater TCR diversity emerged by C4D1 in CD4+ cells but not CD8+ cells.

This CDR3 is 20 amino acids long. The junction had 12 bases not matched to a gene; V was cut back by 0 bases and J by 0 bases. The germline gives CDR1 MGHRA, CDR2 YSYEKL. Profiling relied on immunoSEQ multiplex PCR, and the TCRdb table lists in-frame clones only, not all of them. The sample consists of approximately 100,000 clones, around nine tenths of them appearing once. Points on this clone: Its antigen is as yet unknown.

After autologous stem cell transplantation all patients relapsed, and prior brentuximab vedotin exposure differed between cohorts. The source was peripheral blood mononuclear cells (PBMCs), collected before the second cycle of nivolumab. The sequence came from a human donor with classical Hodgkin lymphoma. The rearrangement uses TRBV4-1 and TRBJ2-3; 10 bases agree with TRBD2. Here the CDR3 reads CASSQEILAGISSSTDTQYF. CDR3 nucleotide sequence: TGCGCCAGCAGCCAAGAGATACTAGCGGGGATATCTTCTAGCACAGATACGCAGTATTTT.